Listed here are 12 T cell receptor beta chains from one sample, sequenced in a study of shared clonotypes between healthy human individuals (dated by TCRdb to about 2020). Library construction relied on the immunoSEQ multiplex PCR assay. TCRdb stores this immuneACCESS table with in-frame sequences only. Part of the clones is absent; in the studies checked, under half of the shortfall reflects unresolved V genes, and no reason is known for the rest. The sample table records some 2,000,000 clones; 85% to 95% of these occur just once. The ten largest make up roughly 0.13% of the sample. The sequenced material came from naive CD4+ T cells sorted from blood. In the paper's terms, the cell subset or site label means: CD45RA+ positively selected. Source of these receptors: a young man in good health.

This chain joins TRBV7-2 and TRBJ2-7, with 10 bases aligning to TRBD2. V trimming: 4 bases; J trimming: 1 base; junction bases outside the gene matches: 4. This CDR3 is 15 amino acids long. Germline loops: CDR1 SGHTA, CDR2 FQGNSA. The CDR3 DNA sequence: TGTGCCAGCAGCTCCCTAGCGGGGGAATCCTACGAGCAGTACTTC. Translated, it gives CASSSLAGESYEQYF.

The DNA for the CDR3 is TGTGCCAGCAGCTCACAGGGGGCTGGAGAGACCCAGTACTTC. Translation gives CASSSQGAGETQYF. The chain joins TRBV5-8 to TRBJ2-5, with 9 bases lining up with TRBD1. Trimming took 3 bases from V and 4 from J; bases not matched to a gene: 4. CDR1 is SGHTS, CDR2 YDEGEE, per germline. There are 14 residues in the CDR3.

Details on this clone: Other DNA sequences in the sample encode the same CDR3. The chain employs TRBV19 and TRBJ1-2; D ambiguous. Germline CDR1 LNHDA, CDR2 SQIVND (reference sequence). V shed 3 bases and J shed 4 bases, with 9 bases lying between them. CDR3 length: 13 residues. The CDR3 DNA is TGTGCCAGTAGTATCGAGACGGCCTATGGCTACACCTTC. This translates into CASSIETAYGYTF.

The chain is built from TRBV10-3 and TRBJ1-4; 10 bases align to TRBD1. The V segment lost 0 bases and the J segment 7 bases; nucleotides outside the gene matches: 2. The CDR3 totals 15 residues. The germline gives CDR1 ENHRY, CDR2 SYGVKD. CDR3 loop: CAISESRTGGEKLFF. The CDR3 DNA reads TGTGCCATCAGTGAGTCCCGGACAGGGGGTGAAAAACTGTTTTTT.

The chain has TRBV7-2 and TRBJ2-2; D not certain. The CDR3 sequence is 13 residues long. The V end was cut by 10 bases, the J end by 2 bases, with 11 bases between. Germline CDR1 SGHTA, CDR2 FQGNSA. The CDR3 loop is CATRRSNTGELFF. As DNA, the CDR3 is TGTGCCACCAGGCGCTCTAACACCGGGGAGCTGTTTTTT.

The CDR3 reads CASSFQGTGEQYF. For the CDR3, the DNA is TGTGCCAGCAGCTTTCAGGGGACTGGGGAGCAGTACTTC. The chain recombines TRBV5-6 with TRBJ2-7; D might be TRBD1 or TRBD2, each matching 6 bases. Germline V lookup: CDR1 SGHDT, CDR2 YYEEEE. Trimming shortened V by 2 bases and J by 7 bases, and 13 bases separated the two germline ends. The CDR3 has 13 residues.

The chain recombines TRBV30 with TRBJ1-2; a possible D gene is TRBD1 (5 bases). CDR3 length: 14 residues. Germline lookup yields CDR1 GTSNPN and CDR2 SVGIG (reference sequence). V dropped 4 bases and J dropped 3 bases, with 15 bases sitting between them. The CDR3 loop reads CAWNLNAGDYGYTF. Here the CDR3 DNA reads TGTGCCTGGAATTTGAACGCGGGGGACTATGGCTACACCTTC.

With respect to this clone: The sample has other DNA sequences that encode this CDR3 too. The chain carries TRBV5-1 and TRBJ2-1, with D hard to call. Trimming cost V 0 bases and J 2 bases, with 9 bases left between them. Germline CDR1 is SGHRS and CDR2 is YFSETQ. The CDR3 loop spans 15 amino acids. DNA for the CDR3: TGCGCCAGCAGCTTGGGGCTAGAAGCCTACAATGAGCAGTTCTTC. Translation: CASSLGLEAYNEQFF.

Remarks on this clone: At one end the junction does not follow the germline gene, possibly because of a read error. In DNA, the CDR3 is TGTGCCAGCAGTTTAACAGGGGCGAACGCCGGGGAGCTGTTTTTT. Encoded protein: CASSLTGANAGELFF. This rearrangement joins TRBV28 to TRBJ2-2, with 7 nucleotides matching TRBD1. The CDR3 sequence is 15 residues long. The germline CDR1 and CDR2 sequences are MDHEN and SYDVKM.

On this clone: This specimen includes other DNA sequences encoding the same CDR3. This chain joins TRBV18 and TRBJ1-5, with D unclear. The V gene lost 3 bases and the J gene lost 1 base, with 7 bases spanning the gap. CDR1 is KGHSH, CDR2 LQKENI, per germline. This CDR3 has 14 amino acids. Here the CDR3 DNA reads TGTGCCAGCTCACCTGGTAGAAGCAATCAGCCCCAGCATTTT. It is translated as CASSPGRSNQPQHF.

CDR3 sequence reads: CAWSIPKIEQFF. The CDR3 DNA reads TGTGCCTGGAGTATCCCCAAAATTGAGCAGTTCTTC. The chain couples TRBV30 to TRBJ2-1; D ambiguous. CDR3 size: 12 residues. Germline values: CDR1 GTSNPN, CDR2 SVGIG (reference sequence). The V end lost 2 bases, the J end lost 9 bases, and 11 bases lay between the germline ends.

The genes are TRBV6-6 and TRBJ1-2; 7 bases fit TRBD1. The CDR3 loop spans 15 amino acids. The V gene's germline CDR1 is MNHNY and CDR2 SVGAGI (reference sequence). V trimming: 0 bases; J trimming: 6 bases; junction bases outside the gene matches: 7. CDR3 DNA sequence: TGTGCCAGCAGTTACTCCTTCGACAGGGTCGATGGCTACACCTTC. This sequence encodes CASSYSFDRVDGYTF.